The present TCR beta chain was sequenced within a study of CD8 T cells in Susac syndrome (dated by TCRdb to about 2019). At the level of the whole study: Whether CD8+ T cell activation and differentiation in Susac syndrome was antigen driven was tested using repertoire sequencing.

Worth noting for this clonotype: The specificity of this receptor is unknown. Base qualities are not provided; no much larger clone lies one nucleotide away.

RNA was extracted using the RNeasy kit, and roughly 0.45 to 1 microgram was reverse transcribed with random hexamers. TCR beta CDR3 regions were amplified with the immunoSEQ multiplex PCR assay covering 54 Vbeta and 13 Jbeta segments. PCR amplification bias was corrected by using a synthetic template baseline for primer optimization and computational correction. Per the original workflow: Only productive sequences were kept, with reads annotated to V, D and J genes according to IMGT and analyzed in immunoSEQ Analyzer. Clonality was computed as one minus Shannon entropy normalized by log2 of the number of productive unique sequences. For each patient and control, public and private clones were evaluated among the 100 most prevalent clones. A clone was defined as Susac-specific if it was absent from the healthy and MS cohorts, from over a thousand published viral clones and from other ImmuneACCESS disease sequences. TCRdb trimmed the raw reads at Q25, called clones with MiXCR and kept productive beta chains. Every distinct CDR3 protein forms one entry, paired with its most common genes and DNA. The V and J calls come from TCRdb's annotation, not from the publication. The sample table records 300,000 or so distinct CDR3 sequences; about 90% of these occur just once. 0.06% to 0.075% of the sample comes from the top ten.

Its CDR3 holds 15 amino acids, cysteine through phenylalanine. Kept here is only the CDR3 DNA, which spans 45 bases and is read in frame from base 1. The germline V gene yields SGDLS for CDR1 and YYNGEE for CDR2. V is clipped by 0 bases and J by 2 bases, and the sequence between their germline boundaries is 10 bases long. Summary of the overall study and its limitations: The number of individuals in the TCR sequencing and HLA analysis was recognized as being relatively small.

Peripheral blood CD8+ and CD4+ T cells from healthy donors, Susac syndrome patients and multiple sclerosis patients were profiled using high-throughput TCR beta sequencing. The multiple sclerosis controls were treatment-naive patients whose relapsing-remitting disease, either stable or active, fulfilled the revised McDonald criteria. CD8+ TEMRA cells were enriched by FACS, while bulk CD8+ and CD4+ T cells were purified by magnetic negative isolation. Blood was collected in EDTA tubes and processed within 24 hours, with PBMCs isolated through density gradient centrifugation. PBMCs intended for TCR sequencing were frozen in liquid nitrogen and were later thawed in a 37 degrees C water bath. Purity of sorted or isolated CD4+, CD8+ and CD8+ TEMRA cells was at least 90%.

The clonotype was recovered from a human donor with multiple sclerosis. Recombination linked TRBV9 to TRBJ2-3, with the D gene call left open. The specimen sequenced was CD4+ T cells from PBMCs. The DNA sequence reads TGTGCCAGCAGCGTAGGTCAGCTACACACAGATACGCAGTATTTT. This gives the protein CASSVGQLHTDTQYF.